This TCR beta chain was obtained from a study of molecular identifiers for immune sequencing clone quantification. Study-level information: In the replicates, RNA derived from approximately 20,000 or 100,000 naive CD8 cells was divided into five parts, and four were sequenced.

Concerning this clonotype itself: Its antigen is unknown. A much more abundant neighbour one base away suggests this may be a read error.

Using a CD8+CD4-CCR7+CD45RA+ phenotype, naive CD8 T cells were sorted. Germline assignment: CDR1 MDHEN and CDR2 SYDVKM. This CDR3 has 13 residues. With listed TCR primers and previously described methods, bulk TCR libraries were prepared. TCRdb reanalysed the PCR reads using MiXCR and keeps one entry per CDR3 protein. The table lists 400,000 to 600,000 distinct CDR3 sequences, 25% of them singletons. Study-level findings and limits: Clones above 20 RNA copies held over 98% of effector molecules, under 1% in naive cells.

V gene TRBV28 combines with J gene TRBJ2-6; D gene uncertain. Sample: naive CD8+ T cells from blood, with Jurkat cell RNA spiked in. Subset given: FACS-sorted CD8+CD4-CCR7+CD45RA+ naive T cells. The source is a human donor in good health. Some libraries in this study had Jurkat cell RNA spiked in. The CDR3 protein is CASKSSGVNVLTF. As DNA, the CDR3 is TGTGCCAGCAAATCCTCTGGGGTCAACGTCCTGACTTTC.